Listed below are T cell receptor beta chains from one sample, sequenced in a study of immune evolution from preneoplasia to lung adenocarcinoma. The protocol was immunoSEQ multiplex PCR, while the TCRdb copy is restricted to in-frame clones and leaves out a portion. Of around 39,000 clones detected, 74% appear once; the ten largest clones hold 6% to 7%. Sequencing input: FFPE invasive lung adenocarcinoma tissue. All receptors derive from a person between 55 and 70 years old with lung adenocarcinoma. The CDR3 runs from the conserved cysteine through the conserved F or W. D genes are given only for firm matches. Some rows mark clone size as missing; the rest say once, few, many or name a class of expanded clone.

abundance	j_gene	d_gene	v_gene	CDR3aa	CDR3nt
-	TRBJ2-2	TRBD2	TRBV5-6	CASSLGLAGWTGELFF	TGTGCCAGCAGCTTGGGTCTAGCGGGATGGACCGGGGAGCTGTTTTTT
-	TRBJ1-3	-	TRBV9	CASSPRESWSGNTIYF	TGTGCCAGTAGCCCCAGGGAGTCTTGGTCTGGAAACACCATATATTTT
medium-sized	TRBJ2-1	-	TRBV15	CATSRGDEVRNEQFF	TGTGCCACCAGCAGAGGGGATGAGGTTCGCAATGAGCAGTTCTTC
-	TRBJ2-7	-	TRBV15	CATSRDRAGNYEQYF	TGTGCCACCAGCAGAGATCGGGCTGGCAACTACGAGCAGTACTTC
-	TRBJ1-1	-	TRBV6-5	CASSYGRGGVTEAFF	TGTGCCAGCAGTTACGGTAGGGGGGGGGTCACTGAAGCTTTCTTT
few	TRBJ1-5	-	TRBV28	CASRPPMGHSNQPQHF	TGTGCCAGCAGACCTCCCATGGGGCATAGCAATCAGCCCCAGCATTTT
-	TRBJ2-1	TRBD1	TRBV11-3	CASSTGVGNEQFF	TGTGCCAGCTCGACAGGGGTGGGCAATGAGCAGTTCTTC
-	TRBJ2-3	TRBD2	TRBV4-2	CASSEAGGPDTQYF	TGTGCCAGCAGCGAAGCGGGAGGCCCAGATACGCAGTATTTT
-	TRBJ2-3	TRBD2	TRBV4-1	CASSHVSSGRTDTQYF	TGCGCCAGCAGCCATGTCTCTAGCGGGAGAACAGATACGCAGTATTTT
once	TRBJ1-2	-	TRBV19	CASSIMTGNYGYTF	TGTGCCAGTAGTATAATGACGGGTAACTATGGCTACACCTTC
-	TRBJ1-1	-	TRBV4-1	CASSQESRWNTGRDTEAFF	TGCGCCAGCAGCCAAGAGAGTAGGTGGAACACTGGGAGGGACACTGAAGCTTTCTTT
-	TRBJ2-7	-	TRBV2	CASSEWDGPYEQYF	TGTGCCAGCAGTGAATGGGACGGCCCCTACGAGCAGTACTTC
-	TRBJ2-1	TRBD1	TRBV6-5	CASNQGQGYNEQFF	TGTGCCAGCAACCAAGGACAGGGCTACAATGAGCAGTTCTTC
-	TRBJ2-7	TRBD1	TRBV19	CASSSSGTGGYEQYF	TGTGCCAGTAGTTCGTCCGGGACAGGGGGCTACGAGCAGTACTTC
-	TRBJ2-4	-	TRBV29-1	CSVAQGIGGDIQYF	TGCAGCGTGGCACAGGGAATCGGGGGCGACATTCAGTACTTC
once	TRBJ1-5	-	TRBV28	CASSLWEHNQPQHF	TGTGCCAGCAGTTTATGGGAACACAATCAGCCCCAGCATTTT
-	TRBJ2-3	-	TRBV10-2	CASSGQGWDTQYF	TGCGCCAGCAGTGGTCAGGGTTGGGATACGCAGTATTTT
-	TRBJ2-7	-	TRBV12-5	CASGPTVYEQYF	TGTGCTAGTGGTCCCACGGTCTACGAGCAGTACTTC
-	TRBJ2-3	-	TRBV10-1	CASSDNTDTQYF	TGCGCCAGCAGTGACAACACAGATACGCAGTATTTT
medium-sized	TRBJ2-2	-	TRBV7-6	CASSPWGGESNTGELFF	TGTGCCAGCAGCCCATGGGGCGGAGAGTCTAACACCGGGGAGCTGTTTTTT
-	TRBJ1-2	-	TRBV7-2	CASSRPRGLRGYTF	TGTGCCAGCAGCCGGCCGAGGGGGTTGCGTGGCTACACCTTC
few	TRBJ1-1	TRBD1	TRBV5-1	CASSSVQGLNTEAFF	TGCGCCAGCAGCTCTGTACAGGGGTTGAACACTGAAGCTTTCTTT
once	TRBJ1-2	-	TRBV10-3	CAISEPSGGYTF	TGTGCCATCAGTGAGCCTTCAGGGGGCTACACCTTC
medium-sized	TRBJ1-1	TRBD1	TRBV11-3	CASSFRAGGEAFF	TGTGCCAGCAGCTTCCGGGCAGGGGGCGAAGCTTTCTTT
-	TRBJ2-3	TRBD1	TRBV5-4	CASSLATGLGDTQYF	TGTGCCAGCAGCTTGGCGACAGGGTTGGGAGATACGCAGTATTTT
-	TRBJ1-3	TRBD1	TRBV5-1	CASSLAPGGRNTIYF	TGCGCCAGCAGCTTGGCCCCAGGGGGCAGGAACACCATATATTTT
-	TRBJ1-2	TRBD1	TRBV7-9	CASSSGGQLVHGYTF	TGTGCCAGCAGCTCCGGGGGACAGCTGGTCCATGGCTACACCTTC
-	TRBJ2-7	-	TRBV19	CASSVSIRYEQYF	TGTGCCAGTAGTGTCTCTATACGTTACGAGCAGTACTTC
-	TRBJ2-5	-	TRBV10-3	CAIKGSSKETQYF	TGTGCCATCAAGGGGAGCAGCAAAGAGACCCAGTACTTC
-	TRBJ2-7	TRBD2	TRBV7-9	CASTRTSGSYEQYF	TGTGCCAGCACCCGGACTAGCGGGAGTTACGAGCAGTACTTC
-	TRBJ2-1	-	TRBV5-1	CASSLGALSSYNEQFF	TGCGCCAGCAGCTTGGGCGCGTTGAGCTCCTACAATGAGCAGTTCTTC
-	TRBJ1-2	TRBD1	TRBV5-4	CASSFTTGGDSYGYTF	TGTGCCAGCAGCTTCACTACAGGGGGCGACAGCTATGGCTACACCTTC
-	TRBJ1-1	TRBD1	TRBV9	CASSVGVMGQHTEAFF	TGTGCCAGCAGCGTAGGGGTCATGGGACAGCACACTGAAGCTTTCTTT
-	TRBJ2-1	-	TRBV19	CASRGSSYNEQFF	TGTGCCAGTAGAGGGAGCTCCTACAATGAGCAGTTCTTC
-	TRBJ2-1	-	TRBV21-1	CASSLGQGTRDEQFF	TGTGCCAGCAGCCTCGGGCAGGGGACGAGGGATGAGCAGTTCTTC
-	TRBJ2-6	TRBD1	TRBV7-3	CASSSALGTGGDTGANVLTF	TGTGCCAGCAGCTCCGCGTTAGGGACAGGGGGCGATACTGGGGCCAACGTCCTGACTTTC
-	TRBJ2-3	TRBD2	TRBV28	CASSRPGTSRTKSQYF	TGTGCCAGCAGTCGCCCCGGGACTAGTCGTACGAAATCGCAGTATTTT
-	TRBJ2-1	-	TRBV4-1	CASSQDPLSAYNEQFF	TGCGCCAGCAGCCAAGATCCCCTCTCGGCCTACAATGAGCAGTTCTTC
-	TRBJ1-3	-	TRBV7-9	CASSLVTGNTIYF	TGTGCCAGCAGCCTCGTGACTGGAAACACCATATATTTT
-	TRBJ2-5	-	TRBV5-4	CASSLDTDQETQYF	TGTGCCAGCAGCTTGGACACAGACCAAGAGACCCAGTACTTC
few	TRBJ1-1	-	TRBV6-6	CASSYPQVNTEAFF	TGTGCCAGCAGTTACCCTCAGGTGAACACTGAAGCTTTCTTT
once	TRBJ2-7	TRBD2	TRBV2	CASSVFAGAYEQYF	TGTGCCAGCAGTGTCTTCGCGGGAGCCTACGAGCAGTACTTC
-	TRBJ2-5	-	TRBV6-5	CASSYLSSADGKTQYF	TGTGCCAGCAGTTACTTGAGTAGCGCGGACGGGAAGACCCAGTACTTC
-	TRBJ1-1	TRBD1	TRBV28	CASRPGTGRNTEAFF	TGTGCCAGCAGACCTGGGACAGGGCGGAACACTGAAGCTTTCTTT
-	TRBJ2-3	-	TRBV4-1	CASSRGTGEGTQYF	TGCGCCAGCAGCCGCGGCACAGGGGAGGGTACGCAGTATTTT
-	TRBJ2-3	-	TRBV7-9	CAIIGRTDTQYF	TGTGCCATCATCGGGCGCACAGATACGCAGTATTTT
-	TRBJ2-7	-	TRBV19	CASSHEGMGYEQYF	TGTGCCAGTAGTCATGAGGGAATGGGTTACGAGCAGTACTTC
-	TRBJ2-1	-	TRBV7-9	CASTYRGTYNEQFF	TGTGCCAGCACCTACCGCGGCACTTACAATGAGCAGTTCTTC
-	TRBJ2-3	-	TRBV27	CASSSRTFSTDTQYF	TGTGCCAGCAGTTCGAGGACCTTTAGCACAGATACGCAGTATTTT
-	TRBJ1-5	-	TRBV28	CATSPNQPQHF	TGTGCCACTTCACCCAATCAGCCCCAGCATTTT